The 3 T cell receptor beta chains presented below share a single source sample, sequenced in a study of T cell changes during pregnancy in multiple sclerosis. The repertoire was sequenced with immunoSEQ multiplex PCR; TCRdb's copy has only in-frame clones and lacks some. Here the sample spans about 39,000 clones, roughly 94% being singletons. Sample: peripheral blood, taken in the third trimester of pregnancy. Source of these receptors: a female donor with multiple sclerosis, enrolled in a pregnancy study.

V is TRBV6-6 and J is TRBJ1-5; no definite D call. Trimming stripped 1 base from V and 0 bases from J, with 7 bases between. CDR3 length: 15 residues. From germline, CDR1 is MNHNY and CDR2 SVGAGI (reference sequence). In DNA form, the CDR3 reads TGTGCCAGCAGTTACTTATCGTTTAGCAATCAGCCCCAGCATTTT. Translated, it gives CASSYLSFSNQPQHF.

This rearrangement joins TRBV29-1 to TRBJ2-7, with D possibly TRBD1 on 6 matching bases. The germline V gene has CDR1 SQVTM and CDR2 ANQGSEA. The V end was cut by 4 bases, the J end by 5 bases, with 15 bases between. The CDR3 runs to 13 residues. This CDR3 reads CSVAETGPNEQYF. The CDR3, as DNA: TGCAGCGTTGCCGAGACAGGACCCAACGAGCAGTACTTC.

The CDR3 region is CASSPRLAGTYEQYF. DNA of the CDR3: TGTGCCAGCAGCCCGCGACTAGCGGGGACCTACGAGCAGTACTTC. The chain combines TRBV7-2 with TRBJ2-7; 11 nucleotides align to TRBD2. Germline CDR1 SGHTA, CDR2 FQGNSA. CDR3 size: 15 residues. J was trimmed by 2 bases and V by 5 bases; bases with no gene match: 5.